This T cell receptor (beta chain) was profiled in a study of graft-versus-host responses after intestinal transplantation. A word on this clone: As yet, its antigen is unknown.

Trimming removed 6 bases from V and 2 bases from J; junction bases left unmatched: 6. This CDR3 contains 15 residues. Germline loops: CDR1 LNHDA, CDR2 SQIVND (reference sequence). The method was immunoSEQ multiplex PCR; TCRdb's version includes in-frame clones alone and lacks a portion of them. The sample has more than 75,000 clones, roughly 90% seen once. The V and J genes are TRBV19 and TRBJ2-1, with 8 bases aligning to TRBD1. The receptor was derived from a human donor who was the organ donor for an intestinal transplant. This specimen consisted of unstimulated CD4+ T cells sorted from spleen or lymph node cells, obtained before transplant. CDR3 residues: CASSLSDRAYNEQFF. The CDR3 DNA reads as TGTGCCAGTAGCCTATCGGACAGGGCCTACAATGAGCAGTTCTTC.